The 21 T cell receptor beta chains given below trace back to one sample, sequenced in a study of high-grade serous ovarian cancer treatment subgroups. Here immunoSEQ multiplex PCR was the method, and the copy in TCRdb shows in-frame clones only, minus some. The table records 6,000 to 7,000 clones, around 75% of them present only once. The tumor samples were collected prior to definitive surgery or chemotherapy. Sequenced: tumor tissue. The receptor source for this set is a human donor with high-grade serous ovarian cancer.

By sample fraction, this clone is medium-sized. The chain links TRBV7-9 to TRBJ1-5; D unclear. The CDR3 totals 12 residues. V was pared by 1 base and J by 4 bases, with 2 bases between. Germline CDR1 is SEHNR and CDR2 is FQNEAQ (reference sequence). The CDR3 sequence: CASSLGNQPQHF. The CDR3 DNA reads as TGTGCCAGCAGCTTAGGGAATCAGCCCCAGCATTTT.

The J gene is TRBJ2-3, the V gene TRBV10-1; 8 nucleotides align to TRBD2. Germline trimming cut 5 bases from V and 4 bases from J; bases unmatched to any gene: 8. This CDR3 comprises 15 residues. CDR1 and CDR2 (germline): WNHNN, SYGVQD (reference sequence). For the CDR3, the DNA is TGCGCCAGCAGTCCCCGGGAGGGCCGGGCAGATACGCAGTATTTT. Translated, it gives CASSPREGRADTQYF.

The chain employs TRBV7-9 and TRBJ2-5, with D possibly TRBD2 on 6 matching bases. V shed 5 bases and J shed 5 bases, with 12 bases lying between them. CDR1 is SEHNR and CDR2 is FQNEAQ in the germline V gene (reference sequence). CDR3 length: 13 amino acids. This CDR3 reads CASSLDRGETQYF. As DNA, the CDR3 is TGTGCCAGCAGCCTGGATCGGGGGGAGACCCAGTACTTC.

The chain couples TRBV7-9 to TRBJ2-1; a possible D gene is TRBD2 (6 bases). The V end lost 3 bases, the J end lost 7 bases, and 19 bases lay between the germline ends. CDR3 length: 16 amino acids. Germline V gene sequence: CDR1 SEHNR, CDR2 FQNEAQ (reference sequence). The CDR3 DNA is TGTGCCAGCAGCTTGACAAAAACGGGAGTGTTGAATGAGCAGTTCTTC. Encoded protein: CASSLTKTGVLNEQFF. The whole variable domain, filled in from reference TRBV7-9 and TRBJ2-1, reads DTGVSQNPRHKITKRGQNVTFRCDPISEHNRLYWYRQTLGQGPEFLTYFQNEAQLEKSRLLSDRFSAERPKGSFSTLEIQRTEQGDSAMYLCASSLTKTGVLNEQFFGPGTRLTVL.

V gene TRBV28 combines with J gene TRBJ2-1; 7 nucleotides agree with TRBD1. Germline lookup yields CDR1 MDHEN and CDR2 SYDVKM. The CDR3 sequence is 14 residues long. The junction had 5 bases not matched to a gene; V was cut back by 3 bases and J by 6 bases. CDR3 sequence reads: CASSLVGQINEQFF. CDR3 nucleotide sequence: TGTGCCAGCAGTTTGGTGGGACAGATCAATGAGCAGTTCTTC.

This chain connects TRBV13 to TRBJ2-3, with a possible D match to TRBD1 (6 bases). The CDR3 loop spans 14 amino acids. V was cut by 4 bases and J by 4 bases, with 12 bases left in between. Germline assignment: CDR1 PRHDT and CDR2 FYEKMQ (reference sequence). CDR3 DNA: TGTGCCAGCAGCTGGGGGCAGGGAGCAGATACGCAGTATTTT. Translated: CASSWGQGADTQYF.

The chain employs TRBV9 and TRBJ1-3, with D unresolved. Germline CDR1 is SGDLS and CDR2 is YYNGEE. The V end was cut by 2 bases, the J end by 8 bases, with 8 bases between. The CDR3 sequence is 12 residues long. The DNA for the CDR3 is TGTGCCAGCAGCGTTGGCGAGGACACCATATATTTT. It translates to CASSVGEDTIYF.

V gene TRBV28 combines with J gene TRBJ1-5; D is perhaps TRBD1 (5 bases). V lost 3 bases and J lost 7, with 16 bases in between. The CDR3 sequence is 15 residues long. CDR1 MDHEN and CDR2 SYDVKM come from the germline V gene. The CDR3 protein is CASSLPGLPGQPQHF. In DNA, the CDR3 is TGTGCCAGCAGTTTGCCGGGACTCCCTGGGCAGCCCCAGCATTTT. The entire variable domain, with the rest obtained from reference TRBV28 and TRBJ1-5, is as follows: DVKVTQSSRYLVKRTGEKVFLECVQDMDHENMFWYRQDPGLGLRLIYFSYDVKMKEKGDIPEGYSVSREKKERFSLILESASTNQTSMYLCASSLPGLPGQPQHFGDGTRLSIL.

The chain uses TRBV30 and TRBJ2-5; D possibly corresponds to TRBD1 (5 bases). The CDR3 spans 13 residues. Trimming shortened V by 3 bases and J by 5 bases, and 13 bases separated the two germline ends. Germline values: CDR1 GTSNPN, CDR2 SVGIG (reference sequence). CDR3 protein: CAWRRGALETQYF. Here the CDR3 DNA reads TGTGCCTGGAGAAGGGGTGCTCTGGAGACCCAGTACTTC.

The chain has TRBV7-2 and TRBJ2-7, with TRBD2 matching over 7 bases. Unmatched junction bases numbered 4, after V lost 5 bases and J lost 3 bases. The CDR3 contains 13 residues. CDR1 and CDR2 from the germline V gene are SGHTA and FQGNSA. The CDR3 sequence is CASSPWGGYEQYF. The CDR3 DNA reads TGTGCCAGCAGCCCCTGGGGGGGCTACGAGCAGTACTTC.

The chain links TRBV28 to TRBJ2-7; no clear D gene. V was shortened by 3 bases and J by 7 bases, with 19 bases between the two germline ends. The CDR3 extends over 15 amino acids. Per germline, CDR1 MDHEN and CDR2 SYDVKM. For the CDR3, the DNA is TGTGCCAGCAGTTTGCCCGGGCAGCCCGCAATGGAGCAGTACTTC. Its translation is CASSLPGQPAMEQYF. The entire variable domain, with the rest obtained from reference TRBV28 and TRBJ2-7, is as follows: DVKVTQSSRYLVKRTGEKVFLECVQDMDHENMFWYRQDPGLGLRLIYFSYDVKMKEKGDIPEGYSVSREKKERFSLILESASTNQTSMYLCASSLPGQPAMEQYFGPGTRLTVT.

The chain joins TRBV18 to TRBJ2-5; D call uncertain. The V gene's germline CDR1 is KGHSH and CDR2 LQKENI. Trimming took off 2 bases at V and 5 bases at J, with 6 bases between the two ends. The CDR3 is 12 amino acids. This CDR3 is CASSPSGETQYF. CDR3 in DNA: TGTGCCAGCTCACCATCCGGGGAGACCCAGTACTTC.

The rearrangement joins TRBV7-2 to TRBJ2-7; possible D gene TRBD2, 7 bases. V was cut by 3 bases and J by 7 bases, with 19 bases left in between. The germline V gene encodes CDR1 SGHTA and CDR2 FQGNSA. The CDR3 is made up of 15 amino acids. As DNA, the CDR3 is TGTGCCAGCAGCTTCTGGGGGGGCCCCACGGGGGAGCAGTACTTC. Translation gives CASSFWGGPTGEQYF.

Sample share makes this clone large (0.1 to 1%). This chain connects TRBV4-1 to TRBJ2-1; no definite D call. V lost 2 bases and J lost 5, with 4 bases in between. Germline V gene sequence: CDR1 MGHRA, CDR2 YSYEKL. This CDR3 has 12 amino acids. The CDR3 spells CASSQTNNEQFF. CDR3 DNA sequence: TGCGCCAGCAGCCAAACTAACAATGAGCAGTTCTTC.

The V and J genes are TRBV19 and TRBJ2-3, with D perhaps TRBD1 or TRBD2 (6 bases each). V lost 3 bases to trimming and J lost 4 bases, with 8 bases between them. The length of the CDR3 is 13 residues. Germline assignment: CDR1 LNHDA and CDR2 SQIVND (reference sequence). CDR3 nucleotides: TGTGCCAGTAGTATTGGGGGGCCAGATACGCAGTATTTT. Translated: CASSIGGPDTQYF.

The J gene is TRBJ1-5, the V gene TRBV2, with unresolved D. Trimming removed 1 base from V and 7 bases from J, with 14 bases in between. The CDR3 runs to 15 residues. Germline V gene data show CDR1 as SNHLY and CDR2 as FYNNEI. CDR3 coding DNA: TGTGCCAGCAGTGAAGGGGCGCGGGGAGGGCAGCCCCAGCATTTT. The encoded protein is CASSEGARGGQPQHF.

This clone was seen a few times. V usage is TRBV7-2 and J usage is TRBJ2-3; 8 bases line up with TRBD2. CDR1 is SGHTA and CDR2 is FQGNSA in the germline V gene. CDR3 size: 15 residues. V lost 8 bases, J lost 6 bases, and 13 bases stayed unmatched. The CDR3 here is CASGPGLGLLDTQYF. The CDR3 region has the DNA TGTGCCAGCGGCCCGGGACTAGGACTATTGGATACGCAGTATTTT.

This chain joins TRBV21-1 and TRBJ1-4; TRBD1, the table's D call, was not compared with the DNA. TRBV21-1 is a pseudogene locus. The CDR3 contains 15 residues. The CDR3 DNA sequence: TGTGCCAGCTCGTTAGGGGACAGACACCTTAAAAAACTGTTTTTT. It yields the protein CASSLGDRHLKKLFF.

V and J are TRBV6-6 and TRBJ1-1; 9 bases agree with TRBD1. In germline, CDR1 is MNHNY, CDR2 SVGAGI (reference sequence). The CDR3 loop spans 15 amino acids. V lost 7 bases, J lost 6 bases, and 12 bases stayed unmatched. CDR3 in DNA: TGTGCCAGCATTTCAACAGGGGGCGGGACCCCTGAAGCTTTCTTT. Translation gives CASISTGGGTPEAFF.

The J gene is TRBJ2-7, the V gene TRBV11-2; D may be TRBD2 (5 bases). The germline V gene encodes CDR1 SGHAT and CDR2 FQNNGV. This CDR3 contains 14 residues. V was trimmed by 0 bases and J by 1 base, leaving 7 bases between them. The CDR3 DNA reads as TGTGCCAGCAGCTTAGATCGGGGATCCTACGAGCAGTACTTC. Translation: CASSLDRGSYEQYF.

The genes are TRBV2 and TRBJ1-5; D gene ambiguous. Germline V gene lookup returns CDR1 SNHLY and CDR2 FYNNEI. This CDR3 contains 14 residues. V dropped 8 bases and J dropped 4 bases, with 15 bases sitting between them. CDR3 bases: TGTGCCAGCGGGGAATGGGCCGCGAATCAGCCCCAGCATTTT. Translated: CASGEWAANQPQHF.